Below, 32 T cell receptor beta chains from the same sample are listed, as sequenced in a study of T-cell reconstitution after alpha-beta-depleted transplantation in children (TCRdb year 2016). The sample's treatment or condition, from its label and the paper: allogeneic hematopoietic cell transplantation with graft depleted of TCRalphabeta T cells and CD19 B cells. Receptor amplification or capture employed PCR. The run used an Illumina HiSeq 2500. TCR library preparation used molecular barcoding, with unique molecular identifiers applied to normalize quantification of the TCRbeta repertoire. TCRdb reprocessed the public reads (quality trimming at Q25 with fastp, clone calling with MiXCR) and kept in-frame beta chains. One record per CDR3 amino acid sequence lists the most common genes and DNA. Recorded for this sample are 180,000 or so distinct CDR3 sequences; about 6% of them occurred a single time. The top ten constitute approximately 4.1% of the sample.

Source: PBMCs, taken before TCRalphabeta/CD19-depleted stem cell transplant. These receptors were collected from a girl under three years old with combined immunodeficiency, due to receive a stem cell transplant.

This clonotype was observed many times. CDR3 loop: CASSTRLKETQYF. CDR3 nucleotides: TGTGCCAGCAGCACCCGACTGAAAGAGACCCAGTACTTC. The chain couples TRBV11-3 to TRBJ2-5, with no clear D. V lost 5 bases and J 3 bases, leaving 10 bases between the germline ends. Germline V CDR1 and CDR2: SGHNT, YENEEA. The length of the CDR3 is 13 residues.

This clonotype has ten or more counts. The genes are TRBV25-1 and TRBJ1-4; no firm D call. Per the germline V gene, CDR1 is MGHDK and CDR2 is SYGVNS. This CDR3 contains 14 residues. Trimming pared 0 bases from V and 4 bases from J, leaving 6 bases between. DNA for the CDR3: TGTGCCAGCAGTGAATACCCCGATAATGAAAAACTGTTTTTT. This codes for CASSEYPDNEKLFF.

This clonotype was observed at least ten times. The chain recombines TRBV20-1 with TRBJ2-7; 7 bases match TRBD1. With V trimmed by 3 bases and J by 6 bases, 5 bases remained unmatched. Germline V gene lookup returns CDR1 DFQATT and CDR2 SNEGSKA (reference sequence). This CDR3 region has 12 residues. The CDR3 here is CSASTQGPEQYF. The DNA of the CDR3 is TGCAGTGCTAGCACACAGGGGCCCGAGCAGTACTTC.

At least ten counts were recorded for this clonotype. The chain employs TRBV4-2 and TRBJ1-2; D unclear. CDR1 and CDR2 from the germline V gene are LGHNA and YNFKEQ. The CDR3 runs 15 residues. V was shortened by 4 bases and J by 0 bases, with 12 bases between the two germline ends. Here the CDR3 DNA reads TGTGCCAGCAGCCTCCCGGGCCTTCCTAACTATGGCTACACCTTC. Translated, it gives CASSLPGLPNYGYTF.

In its sample, this clonotype was seen many times. The V and J genes are TRBV20-1 and TRBJ2-5; D perhaps matches TRBD2 (6 bases). Trimming removed 5 bases from V and 4 bases from J, with 26 bases in between. Germline CDR1 DFQATT, CDR2 SNEGSKA (reference sequence). This CDR3 comprises 17 residues. This CDR3 is CSAHNLRGGPAGETQYF. The CDR3 nucleotides are TGCAGTGCTCACAACCTGCGGGGTGGTCCAGCGGGAGAGACCCAGTACTTC.

Ten or more counts support this clonotype. This chain uses TRBV29-1 with TRBJ2-7; 9 bases match TRBD1. V dropped 0 bases and J dropped 3; count of bases not matched to a gene: 3. Germline-derived CDR1 and CDR2 are SQVTM and ANQGSEA. CDR3 length: 14 residues. As DNA, the CDR3 is TGCAGCGTTGAAGAGGACAGGGGCCACTACGAGCAGTACTTC. It encodes CSVEEDRGHYEQYF.

This clonotype showed up many times. This chain uses TRBV20-1 with TRBJ2-2, with no clear D. The germline gives CDR1 DFQATT, CDR2 SNEGSKA (reference sequence). Trimming cost V 6 bases and J 1 base, with 15 bases left between them. The length of the CDR3 is 15 residues. CDR3 sequence (DNA): TGCAGTGCCACTTCGGTCGCCTTGAACACCGGGGAGCTGTTTTTT. This sequence encodes CSATSVALNTGELFF.

This clonotype occurred a few times. This chain links TRBV4-3 with TRBJ1-5; TRBD1 aligns across 9 bases. There are 19 residues in the CDR3. CDR1 and CDR2 from the germline V gene are LGHNA and YSLEER. Germline trimming cut 1 base from V and 1 base from J; bases unmatched to any gene: 11. The DNA for the CDR3 is TGCGCCAGCAGCCAAGTGTTCGACAGGGGGGGGCTAAGCAATCAGCCCCAGCATTTT. Residues: CASSQVFDRGGLSNQPQHF.

This clonotype was observed many times. CDR3 in amino acids: CASSVAGGQTGELFF. As DNA, the CDR3 is TGTGCCAGCAGTGTGGCGGGGGGACAAACCGGGGAGCTGTTTTTT. The rearrangement links TRBV6-4 to TRBJ2-2; the match to TRBD2 covers 8 bases. Germline assignment: CDR1 MRHNA and CDR2 SNTAGT. There are 15 residues in the CDR3. V was pared by 4 bases and J by 5 bases, with 6 bases of the junction left unmatched.

In its sample, this clonotype was seen a few times. The CDR3, as DNA: TGCGCCAGCAGCCAAGATGTGCCTAGCGGGATCTACAATGAGCAGTTCTTC. As protein: CASSQDVPSGIYNEQFF. The rearrangement links TRBV4-1 to TRBJ2-1, with 9 bases matching TRBD2. The CDR3 spans 17 residues. Germline V lookup: CDR1 MGHRA, CDR2 YSYEKL. Trimming removed 0 bases from V and 3 bases from J; junction bases left unmatched: 6.

This clonotype was detected many times. This chain's CDR3 is CASSSSGNLGTDTQYF. For the CDR3, the DNA is TGTGCCAGCAGCTCGTCGGGGAACTTGGGCACAGATACGCAGTATTTT. The chain is built from TRBV7-7 and TRBJ2-3; D perhaps matches TRBD2 (5 bases). The length of the CDR3 is 16 residues. CDR1 SSHAT and CDR2 FNYEAQ come from the germline V gene (reference sequence). Trimming shortened V by 4 bases and J by 1 base, and 15 bases separated the two germline ends.

J is TRBJ2-1 and V is TRBV24-1; TRBD1 matches at 8 bases. Germline V gene lookup returns CDR1 KGHDR and CDR2 SFDVKD. The trim removed 5 bases at V and 5 bases at J, leaving 7 bases unmatched. This CDR3 spans 15 amino acids. The CDR3 DNA sequence: TGTGCCACCAGTGGTACCGGGACAGGCGACAATGAGCAGTTCTTC. Its protein product is CATSGTGTGDNEQFF.

J is TRBJ1-1 and V is TRBV30; weak D call: TRBD1 (5 bases). The length of the CDR3 is 13 residues. In germline, CDR1 is GTSNPN, CDR2 SVGIG (reference sequence). V lost 4 bases, J lost 3 bases, and 12 bases lay in between. The CDR3 is CAWTHGGDTEAFF. CDR3 sequence (DNA): TGTGCCTGGACACACGGGGGAGACACTGAAGCTTTCTTT.

The rearrangement joins TRBV20-1 to TRBJ2-3; 7 bases match TRBD2. V trimming: 0 bases; J trimming: 3 bases; junction bases outside the gene matches: 15. Germline CDR1 is DFQATT and CDR2 is SNEGSKA (reference sequence). This CDR3 region has 18 residues. In DNA form, the CDR3 reads TGCAGTGCTAGAGATAGGCGGGAGATCTCCTTTATTACAGATACGCAGTATTTT. It is translated as CSARDRREISFITDTQYF.

In its sample, this clonotype was seen many times. The chain uses TRBV7-2 and TRBJ2-5, with D uncertain. The CDR3 consists of 14 residues. V was cut by 3 bases and J by 2 bases, with 10 bases left in between. The germline CDR1 and CDR2 sequences are SGHTA and FQGNSA. The CDR3: CASSFVHIQETQYF. CDR3 DNA sequence: TGTGCCAGCAGCTTTGTTCACATACAAGAGACCCAGTACTTC.

The chain joins TRBV20-1 to TRBJ2-7, with D perhaps matching TRBD2 (5 bases). This CDR3 is 13 amino acids long. Trimming shortened V by 4 bases and J by 2 bases, and 12 bases separated the two germline ends. The germline CDR1 and CDR2 sequences are DFQATT and SNEGSKA (reference sequence). CDR3 nucleotides: TGCAGTGCTAACAGCGGTTCCCCCTACGAGCAGTACTTC. Amino acids: CSANSGSPYEQYF.

This clonotype was observed at least ten times. V is TRBV12-3 or TRBV12-4 and J is TRBJ2-7; D is uncertain. This CDR3 has 15 amino acids. V gave up 7 bases and J gave up 0 bases, with 16 bases separating them. The CDR3: CASTPSVYYSYEQYF. The CDR3 DNA sequence: TGTGCCAGCACCCCAAGCGTCTACTACTCCTACGAGCAGTACTTC.

This clonotype was seen many times. CDR3 DNA sequence: TGCAGCGTTGAAGGTTTGGAAGCCCGAATAAACTATGGCTACACCTTC. Its translation: CSVEGLEARINYGYTF. The V call is TRBV29-1, the J call TRBJ1-2; D uncertain. CDR1 and CDR2 (germline): SQVTM, ANQGSEA. The V and J ends lost 1 base and 2 bases respectively, with 17 bases between them. This CDR3 is 16 amino acids long.

This clonotype was recorded at least ten times. The rearrangement uses TRBV12-3 or TRBV12-4 and TRBJ1-1; no definite D call. The CDR3 has 12 residues. Trimming cost V 8 bases and J 4 bases, with 11 bases left between them. The CDR3 here is CASENSGTEAFF. CDR3 DNA: TGTGCCAGCGAAAACTCAGGCACTGAAGCTTTCTTT.

This clonotype was detected many times. The CDR3, as DNA: TGTGCCAGCAGCTCCGCCCCTACCCGCGGCCTCAGCTCCTACAATGAGCAGTTCTTC. Amino acids: CASSSAPTRGLSSYNEQFF. The rearrangement links TRBV11-2 to TRBJ2-1; D gene unclear. Between the trimmed V and J ends, which lost 4 bases and 0 bases, there was a span of 22 bases. The CDR3 consists of 19 residues. The germline CDR1 and CDR2 sequences are SGHAT and FQNNGV.

This clonotype was seen many times. The rearrangement joins TRBV20-1 to TRBJ2-1; TRBD2 aligns across 7 bases. The germline V gene has CDR1 DFQATT and CDR2 SNEGSKA (reference sequence). The CDR3 loop spans 12 amino acids. The CDR3 sequence is CRGERDWNEQFF. CDR3 bases: TGCAGAGGGGAGCGGGATTGGAATGAGCAGTTCTTC.

The genes are TRBV12-3 or TRBV12-4 and TRBJ2-1; TRBD2 aligns across 9 bases. There are 17 residues in the CDR3. V trimming: 1 base; J trimming: 4 bases; junction bases outside the gene matches: 8. DNA for the CDR3: TGTGCCAGCAGTTTAGTTTCGGCGGGAGGGGCATACAATGAGCAGTTCTTC. This gives the protein CASSLVSAGGAYNEQFF.

In regard to this clonotype: At one end the junction does not follow the germline gene, possibly because of a read error. The chain combines TRBV12-3 or TRBV12-4 with TRBJ2-1; D may correspond to TRBD1 or TRBD2 (5 bases each). The CDR3 totals 19 residues. The CDR3 loop reads CACSFQGGSSRTGSNEQFF. In nucleotides, the CDR3 is TGTGCCTGCAGTTTTCAGGGCGGGTCCTCCCGGACGGGAAGTAATGAGCAGTTCTTC.

This clonotype showed up just a few times. This rearrangement joins TRBV30 to TRBJ1-1; a possible D gene is TRBD1 (6 bases). Germline loops: CDR1 GTSNPN, CDR2 SVGIG (reference sequence). CDR3 size: 13 residues. V lost 3 bases and J 4 bases, leaving 12 bases between the germline ends. The CDR3 bases are TGTGCCTGGAGCCCGGGGGGGCCCACTGAAGCTTTCTTT. Translated: CAWSPGGPTEAFF. Complete variable domain (other parts from reference TRBV30 and TRBJ1-1): SQTIHQWPATLVQPVGSPLSLECTVEGTSNPNLYWYRQAAGRGLQLLFYSVGIGQISSEVPQNLSASRPQDRQFILSSKKLLLSDSGFYLCAWSPGGPTEAFFGQGTRLTVV.

This clonotype was found many times. This chain connects TRBV9 to TRBJ2-2; D ambiguous. Trimming cost V 0 bases and J 5 bases, with 11 bases left between them. The CDR3 loop spans 15 amino acids. The germline CDR1 and CDR2 sequences are SGDLS and YYNGEE. The CDR3 DNA is TGTGCCAGCAGCGTAGAGCAGCTCGGAACCGGGGAGCTGTTTTTT. Its translation is CASSVEQLGTGELFF. Using reference TRBV9 and TRBJ2-2 for the parts outside the CDR3, the full variable domain is DSGVTQTPKHLITATGQRVTLRCSPRSGDLSVYWYQQSLDQGLQFLIQYYNGEERAKGNILERFSAQQFPDLHSELNLSSLELGDSALYFCASSVEQLGTGELFFGEGSRLTVL.

This clonotype was counted ten times or more. V and J are TRBV29-1 and TRBJ1-4, with no clear D. The CDR3 runs to 10 residues. Per the germline V gene, CDR1 is SQVTM and CDR2 is ANQGSEA. V gave up 7 bases and J gave up 6 bases, with 6 bases separating them. The CDR3 protein is CSAGDEKLFF. CDR3 sequence (DNA): TGCAGCGCCGGGGATGAAAAACTGTTTTTT.

This clonotype has a count of ten or more. J is TRBJ2-3 and V is TRBV20-1, with D possibly TRBD2 on 5 matching bases. The V end lost 2 bases, the J end lost 0 bases, and 12 bases lay between the germline ends. The CDR3 covers 15 residues. Germline CDR1 reads DFQATT; CDR2 reads SNEGSKA (reference sequence). Written as DNA, the CDR3 is TGCAGTGCTAGAAGCCGGGAACTTAGCACAGATACGCAGTATTTT. Protein product: CSARSRELSTDTQYF.

This clonotype occurred a few times. The chain's CDR3 is CASSQPGLAGGGWDNEQFF. The CDR3 DNA follows: TGCGCCAGCAGCCAACCGGGACTAGCGGGGGGGGGATGGGACAATGAGCAGTTCTTC. This chain uses TRBV4-1 with TRBJ2-1; the match to TRBD2 covers 16 bases. Unmatched junction bases numbered 9, after V lost 2 bases and J lost 5 bases. Germline assignment: CDR1 MGHRA and CDR2 YSYEKL. This CDR3 comprises 19 residues.

This clonotype was counted at least ten times. This sequence joins TRBV6-2 or TRBV6-3 and TRBJ2-3; D is ambiguous. The CDR3 runs 16 residues. The V end was cut by 4 bases, the J end by 4 bases, with 18 bases between. Germline V gene lookup returns CDR1 MNHEY and CDR2 SVGEGT. The CDR3 protein is CASSSSHPPLPDTQYF. The CDR3 DNA follows: TGTGCCAGCAGTTCATCTCACCCGCCCCTCCCAGATACGCAGTATTTT.

Many counts were recorded for this clonotype. The chain recombines TRBV5-1 with TRBJ2-1; D uncertain. V was trimmed by 0 bases and J by 0 bases, leaving 7 bases between them. Germline V gene lookup returns CDR1 SGHRS and CDR2 YFSETQ. This CDR3 has 15 residues. CDR3 amino acids: CASSLDRSSYNEQFF. CDR3 nucleotide sequence: TGCGCCAGCAGCTTGGACAGAAGCTCCTACAATGAGCAGTTCTTC.

In this sample, this clonotype turned up many times. This chain connects TRBV7-6 to TRBJ2-2, with D possibly matching TRBD2 (5 bases). V was clipped by 3 bases and J by 3 bases, with 11 bases between them. CDR1 is SGHVS, CDR2 FNYEAQ, per germline. CDR3 length: 15 residues. CDR3 in amino acids: CASSFVGADTGELFF. DNA for the CDR3: TGTGCCAGCAGCTTTGTGGGAGCTGACACCGGGGAGCTGTTTTTT.

This sequence joins TRBV18 and TRBJ2-1; a weak D match, TRBD2 (5 bases). Germline V CDR1 and CDR2: KGHSH, LQKENI. The CDR3 totals 16 residues. The V end was cut by 0 bases, the J end by 7 bases, with 16 bases between. The CDR3 bases are TGTGCCAGCTCACCACCGGACTCCCCACTTTGGAATGAGCAGTTCTTC. Its translation: CASSPPDSPLWNEQFF.